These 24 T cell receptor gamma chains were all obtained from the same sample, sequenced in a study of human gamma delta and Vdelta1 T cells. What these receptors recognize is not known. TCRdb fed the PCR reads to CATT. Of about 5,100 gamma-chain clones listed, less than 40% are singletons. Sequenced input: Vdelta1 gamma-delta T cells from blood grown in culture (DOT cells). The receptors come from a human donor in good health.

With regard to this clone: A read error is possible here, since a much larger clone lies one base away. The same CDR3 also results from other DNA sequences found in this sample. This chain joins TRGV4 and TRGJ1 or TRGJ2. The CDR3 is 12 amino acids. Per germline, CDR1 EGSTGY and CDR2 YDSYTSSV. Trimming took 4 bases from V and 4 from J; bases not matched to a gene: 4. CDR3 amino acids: CATWDEYYKKLF. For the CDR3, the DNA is TGTGCCACCTGGGACGAGTATTATAAGAAACTCTTT.

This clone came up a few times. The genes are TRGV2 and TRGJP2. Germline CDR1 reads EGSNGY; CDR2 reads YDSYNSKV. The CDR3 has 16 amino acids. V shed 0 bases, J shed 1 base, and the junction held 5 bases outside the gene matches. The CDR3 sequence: CATWDGPRSSDWIKTF. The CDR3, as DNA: TGTGCCACCTGGGACGGGCCTCGTAGTAGTGATTGGATCAAGACGTTT.

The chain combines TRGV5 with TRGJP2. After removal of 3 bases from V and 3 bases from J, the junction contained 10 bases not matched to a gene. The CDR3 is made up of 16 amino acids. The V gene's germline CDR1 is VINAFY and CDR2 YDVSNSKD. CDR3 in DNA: TGTGCCACCTGGGACGGGCACGAGGGTAGTGATTGGATCAAGACGTTT. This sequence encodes CATWDGHEGSDWIKTF.

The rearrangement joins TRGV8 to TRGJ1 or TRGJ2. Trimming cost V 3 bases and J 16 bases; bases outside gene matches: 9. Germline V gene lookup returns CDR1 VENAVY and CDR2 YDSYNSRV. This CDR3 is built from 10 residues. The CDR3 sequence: CATWDGPGLF. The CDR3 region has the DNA TGTGCCACCTGGGATGGTCCGGGGCTCTTT.

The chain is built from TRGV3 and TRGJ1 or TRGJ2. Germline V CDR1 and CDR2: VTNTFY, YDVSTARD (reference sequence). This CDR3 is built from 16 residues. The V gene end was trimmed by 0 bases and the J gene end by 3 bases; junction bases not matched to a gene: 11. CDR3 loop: CATWDRRFPLYYKKLF. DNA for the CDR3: TGTGCCACCTGGGACAGGCGATTCCCCCTTTATTATAAGAAACTCTTT.

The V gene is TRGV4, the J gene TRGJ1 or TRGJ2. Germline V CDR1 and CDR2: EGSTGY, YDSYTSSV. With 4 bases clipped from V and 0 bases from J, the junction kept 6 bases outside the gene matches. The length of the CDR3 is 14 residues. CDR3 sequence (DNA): TGTGCCACCTGGGACGCCCCGAATTATTATAAGAAACTCTTT. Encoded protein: CATWDAPNYYKKLF.

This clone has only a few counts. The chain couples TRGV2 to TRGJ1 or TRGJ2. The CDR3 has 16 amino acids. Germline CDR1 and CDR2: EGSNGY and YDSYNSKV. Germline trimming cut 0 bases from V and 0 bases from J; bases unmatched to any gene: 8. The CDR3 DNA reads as TGTGCCACCTGGGACGGGCTGAGGGAGAATTATTATAAGAAACTCTTT. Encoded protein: CATWDGLRENYYKKLF.

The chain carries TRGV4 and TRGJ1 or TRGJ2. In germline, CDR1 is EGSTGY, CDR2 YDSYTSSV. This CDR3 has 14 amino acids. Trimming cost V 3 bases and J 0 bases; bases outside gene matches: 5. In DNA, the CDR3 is TGTGCCACCTGGGATCGATCGAATTATTATAAGAAACTCTTT. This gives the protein CATWDRSNYYKKLF.

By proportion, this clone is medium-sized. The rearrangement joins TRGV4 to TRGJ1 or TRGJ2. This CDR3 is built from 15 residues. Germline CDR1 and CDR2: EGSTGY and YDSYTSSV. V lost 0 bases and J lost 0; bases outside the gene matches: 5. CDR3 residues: CATWDGPRNYYKKLF. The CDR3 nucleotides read TGTGCCACCTGGGATGGGCCTCGGAATTATTATAAGAAACTCTTT.

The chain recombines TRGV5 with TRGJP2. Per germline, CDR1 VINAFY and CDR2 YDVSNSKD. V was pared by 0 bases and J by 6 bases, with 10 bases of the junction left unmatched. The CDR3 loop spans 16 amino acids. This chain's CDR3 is CATWDRPSGRDWIKTF. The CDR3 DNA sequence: TGTGCCACCTGGGACAGGCCTTCGGGGCGTGATTGGATCAAGACGTTT.

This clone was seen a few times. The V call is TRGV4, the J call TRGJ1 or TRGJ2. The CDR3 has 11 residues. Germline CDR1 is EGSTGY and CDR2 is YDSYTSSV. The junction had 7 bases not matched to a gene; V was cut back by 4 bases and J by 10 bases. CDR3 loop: CATWEGTKKLF. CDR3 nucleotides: TGTGCCACCTGGGAGGGTACCAAGAAACTCTTT.

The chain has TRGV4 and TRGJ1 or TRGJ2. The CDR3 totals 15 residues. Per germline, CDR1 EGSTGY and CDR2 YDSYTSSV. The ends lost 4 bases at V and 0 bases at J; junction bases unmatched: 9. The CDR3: CATWDGLQNYYKKLF. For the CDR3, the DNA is TGTGCCACCTGGGACGGCCTACAGAATTATTATAAGAAACTCTTT.

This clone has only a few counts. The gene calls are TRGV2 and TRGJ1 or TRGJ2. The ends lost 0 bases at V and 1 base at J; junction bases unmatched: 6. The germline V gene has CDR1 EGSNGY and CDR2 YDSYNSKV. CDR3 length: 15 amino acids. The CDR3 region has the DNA TGTGCCACCTGGGACGGGCAGGTAAATTATTATAAGAAACTCTTT. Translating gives CATWDGQVNYYKKLF.

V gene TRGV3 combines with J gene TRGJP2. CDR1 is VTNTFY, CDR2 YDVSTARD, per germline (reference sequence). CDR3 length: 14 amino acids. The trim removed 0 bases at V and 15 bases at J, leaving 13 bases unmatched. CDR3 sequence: CATWDRPAVRVKTF. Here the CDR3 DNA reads TGTGCCACCTGGGACAGGCCGGCCGTTAGGGTCAAGACGTTT.

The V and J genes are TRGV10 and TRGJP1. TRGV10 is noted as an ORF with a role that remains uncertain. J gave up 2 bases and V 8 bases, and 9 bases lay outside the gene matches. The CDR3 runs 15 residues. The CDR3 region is CAAWDYRTTGWFKIF. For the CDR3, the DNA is TGTGCTGCGTGGGATTATAGGACCACTGGTTGGTTCAAGATATTT.

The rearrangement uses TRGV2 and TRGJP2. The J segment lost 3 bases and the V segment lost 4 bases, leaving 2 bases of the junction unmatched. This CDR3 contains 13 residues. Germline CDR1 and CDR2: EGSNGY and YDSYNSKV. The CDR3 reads CATWERSDWIKTF. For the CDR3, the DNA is TGTGCCACCTGGGAACGTAGTGATTGGATCAAGACGTTT.

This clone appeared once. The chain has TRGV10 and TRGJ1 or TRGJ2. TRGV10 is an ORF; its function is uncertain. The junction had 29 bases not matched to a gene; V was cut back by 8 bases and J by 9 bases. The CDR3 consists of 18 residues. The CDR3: CAAWVSRSSVKGVLKKLF. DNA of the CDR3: TGTGCTGCGTGGGTATCGCGGTCCAGTGTGAAAGGTGTCCTTAAGAAACTCTTT.

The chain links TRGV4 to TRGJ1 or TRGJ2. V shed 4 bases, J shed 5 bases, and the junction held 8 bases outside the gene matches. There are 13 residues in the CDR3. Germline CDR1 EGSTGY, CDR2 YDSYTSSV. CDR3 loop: CATWDRRHYKKLF. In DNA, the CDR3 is TGTGCCACCTGGGACCGACGTCATTATAAGAAACTCTTT.

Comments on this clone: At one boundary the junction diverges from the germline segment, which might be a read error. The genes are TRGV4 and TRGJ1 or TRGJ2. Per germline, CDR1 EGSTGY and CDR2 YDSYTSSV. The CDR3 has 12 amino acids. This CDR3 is CATWDGHYRKLF. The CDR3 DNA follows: TGTGCCACCTGGGACGGTCATTATAGGAAACTCTTT.

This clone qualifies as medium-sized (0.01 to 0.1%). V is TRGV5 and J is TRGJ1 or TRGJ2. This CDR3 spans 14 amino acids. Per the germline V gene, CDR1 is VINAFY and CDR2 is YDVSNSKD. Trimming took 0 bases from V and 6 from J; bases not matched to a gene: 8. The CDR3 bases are TGTGCCACCTGGGACAGGCGGGTGGTTTATAAGAAACTCTTT. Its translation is CATWDRRVVYKKLF.

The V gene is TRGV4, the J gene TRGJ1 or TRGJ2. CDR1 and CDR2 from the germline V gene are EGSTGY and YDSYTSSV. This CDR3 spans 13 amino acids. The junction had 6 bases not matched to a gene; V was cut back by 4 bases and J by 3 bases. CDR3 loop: CATWDALYYKKLF. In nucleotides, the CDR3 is TGTGCCACCTGGGACGCCCTTTATTATAAGAAACTCTTT.

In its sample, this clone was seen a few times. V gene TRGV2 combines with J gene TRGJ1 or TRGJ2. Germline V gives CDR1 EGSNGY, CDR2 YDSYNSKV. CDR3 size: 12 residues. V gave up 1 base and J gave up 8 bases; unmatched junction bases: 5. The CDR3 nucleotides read TGTGCCACCTGGGACGGCGGTGATAAGAAACTCTTT. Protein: CATWDGGDKKLF.

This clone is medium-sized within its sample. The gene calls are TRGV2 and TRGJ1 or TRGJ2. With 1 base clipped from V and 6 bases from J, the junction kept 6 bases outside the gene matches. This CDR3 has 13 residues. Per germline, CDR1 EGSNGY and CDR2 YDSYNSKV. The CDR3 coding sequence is TGTGCCACCTGGGACGGTCGGTTTTATAAGAAACTCTTT. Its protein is CATWDGRFYKKLF.

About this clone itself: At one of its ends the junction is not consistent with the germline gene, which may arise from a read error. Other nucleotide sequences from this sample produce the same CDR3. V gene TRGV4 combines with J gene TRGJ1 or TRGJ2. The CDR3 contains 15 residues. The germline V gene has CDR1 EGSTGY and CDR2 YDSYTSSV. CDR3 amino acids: CATWDPQRRYYKKLF. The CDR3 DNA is TGTGCCACATGGGATCCCCAGCGCCGTTATTATAAGAAACTCTTT.